This T cell receptor beta chain is drawn from a study of blood T cell repertoires in COVID-19 (dated by TCRdb to 2018 to 2020). Notes on the research overall: Samples covering the acute and convalescent phases of COVID-19 were provided by collaborators in the United States, Italy and Spain. The prospective study material was composed of cDNA or gDNA derived from T cells, B-cell-depleted T cells, or PBMCs. The dataset comprised deeply sampled blood TCRbeta repertoires from subjects exposed to, actively infected with, or recovered from COVID-19. A freely available public database, intended as a resource for researchers studying the immune response to SARS-CoV-2, is where the repertoires were released. The samples were drawn from two sources: the first 160 participants of the ongoing ImmuneRACE study, and over 1,000 subjects contributed by 6 global collaborators. A de-identified subject ID, COVID-19 status, age in years and sex were almost always included in the sample metadata. HLA class I and class II types, where available, came from metadata supplied by the sample provider rather than from assay-based typing. Overall study results and their limits: Clinical and demographic metadata were provided uncurated, with the amount varying by source and participant.

Measured from the cysteine to the phenylalanine, the CDR3 is 14 residues long. CDR3 DNA only is kept here, 42 bases in frame from base 1. As encoded in the germline V gene, CDR1 is SQVTM while CDR2 is ANQGSEA. From V the trimming removes 3 bases and from J it removes 6 bases, while the gene matches leave 8 bases of the junction unaccounted for. Concerning this clone: Its antigen is not yet known. Base qualities are not recorded, but no much larger clone differs from it by a single base.

TCRbeta CDR3 regions were amplified from genomic DNA using the immunoSEQ Assay, a bias-controlled multiplex PCR. Concerning the study's data processing: The number of nucleated cells in each sample was estimated by amplification of reference gene primers within the assay. Sequence reads were collapsed and filtered to measure the absolute abundance of every unique TCRbeta CDR3 rearrangement. Productive Simpson clonality was computed per sample as the square root of Simpson's diversity index over productive rearrangements. TCRdb stores this immuneACCESS table with in-frame sequences only. Part of the clones is absent; in the studies checked, under half of the shortfall reflects unresolved V genes, and no reason is known for the rest. The V and J calls and clone size come from that table; D and trimming were worked out from the DNA. The sample contains roughly 51,000 clones, over 75% of them found a single time. The ten largest clones capture approximately 5.9% of the sample.

The collaborating institutions used their own protocols to collect whole blood in K2EDTA tubes. For TCRbeta analysis, collaborators shipped samples as frozen whole blood, isolated PBMCs, or DNA extracted from either of those sample types. The sequence derives from a man aged 45-60 years with active COVID-19. Sequencing used peripheral blood. The sequence joins TRBV29-1 to TRBJ2-5; 9 bases in the junction line up with TRBD1. The CDR3 amino acid sequence is: CSVDTSGQGQTQYF. The nucleotide sequence is TGCAGCGTTGATACTTCGGGACAGGGACAGACCCAGTACTTC.